These 30 T cell receptor beta chains originate from one sample sequenced in a study of T cells of healthy individuals. TCRdb analysed the 5' RACE reads with MiXCR anew, one entry per CDR3 protein. The sample yields 50,000 to 55,000 distinct CDR3 sequences, about 15% seen once. The receptor set was obtained from a human donor in good health.

This chain uses TRBV24-1 with TRBJ1-2; D unresolved. Germline values: CDR1 KGHDR, CDR2 SFDVKD. V was cut by 5 bases and J by 4 bases, with 10 bases left in between. The CDR3 runs to 13 residues. The CDR3 loop is CATSGGSPYGYTF. The CDR3 DNA follows: TGTGCCACCAGTGGGGGTAGTCCCTATGGCTACACCTTC.

This clonotype came up a few times. This chain joins TRBV12-3 or TRBV12-4 and TRBJ2-4; D call uncertain. The CDR3 contains 12 residues. The ends were cut back, 5 bases at V and 6 bases at J, with 8 bases in the middle. CDR3 sequence (DNA): TGTGCCAGCAGTCCCGACTTAAACATTCAGTACTTC. Amino acids: CASSPDLNIQYF.

This clonotype occurred many times. The chain recombines TRBV19 with TRBJ1-2; 10 bases are a match to TRBD1. The V gene end was trimmed by 8 bases and the J gene end by 8 bases; junction bases not matched to a gene: 14. The CDR3 covers 15 residues. Germline V gives CDR1 LNHDA, CDR2 SQIVND (reference sequence). The CDR3 reads CASYRQGANLMGYTF. CDR3 nucleotide sequence: TGTGCCAGTTACCGACAGGGGGCAAATTTGATGGGCTACACCTTC.

This clonotype was counted only a few times. The chain combines TRBV6-2 or TRBV6-3 with TRBJ2-5, with a possible D match to TRBD2 (5 bases). CDR3 length: 14 residues. Germline values: CDR1 MNHEY, CDR2 SVGEGT. Trimming took off 3 bases at V and 5 bases at J, with 13 bases between the two ends. CDR3 protein: CASSYHRPGETQYF. The DNA of the CDR3 is TGTGCCAGCAGTTATCACCGTCCGGGGGAGACCCAGTACTTC.

This clonotype showed up just a few times. The chain carries TRBV6-1 and TRBJ1-1; 11 positions agree with TRBD1. The CDR3 runs 14 residues. The germline V gene has CDR1 MNHNS and CDR2 SASEGT. Losses at the gene ends were 4 bases for V and 6 bases for J; bases not matched to a gene: 4. CDR3 nucleotide sequence: TGTGCCAGCAGTGTACTGGGACAGGGGGCTGAAGCTTTCTTT. It specifies CASSVLGQGAEAFF.

This clonotype was counted ten times or more. V usage is TRBV4-3 and J usage is TRBJ1-5, with TRBD1 identical over 7 bases. Germline V gene data show CDR1 as LGHNA and CDR2 as YSLEER. The CDR3 consists of 17 residues. V lost 3 bases, J lost 3 bases, and 11 bases stayed unmatched. CDR3 nucleotides: TGCGCCAGCAGCCAGGACCTAACAGGGGAATCCAATCAGCCCCAGCATTTT. The encoded protein is CASSQDLTGESNQPQHF.

This clonotype was seen ten or more times. The V call is TRBV7-2, the J call TRBJ2-7; D remains unclear. Germline CDR1 and CDR2: SGHTA and FQGNSA. The V and J ends lost 4 bases and 0 bases respectively, with 4 bases between them. CDR3 length: 12 residues. CDR3 nucleotides: TGTGCCAGCAGCTGGAGCTCCTACGAGCAGTACTTC. Translated: CASSWSSYEQYF.

This clonotype was detected many times. The genes are TRBV6-2 or TRBV6-3 and TRBJ2-7; D uncertain. This CDR3 has 15 amino acids. V was trimmed by 3 bases and J by 1 base, leaving 13 bases between them. Germline V gives CDR1 MNHEY, CDR2 SVGEGT. The CDR3 loop reads CASSYLTALSYEQYF. Here the CDR3 DNA reads TGTGCCAGCAGTTATCTAACAGCGTTGTCCTACGAGCAGTACTTC.

This clonotype has only a few counts. J is TRBJ2-5 and V is TRBV9; D is undetermined. Germline loops: CDR1 SGDLS, CDR2 YYNGEE. CDR3 length: 14 residues. V was cut by 4 bases and J by 5 bases, with 15 bases left in between. CDR3 nucleotides: TGTGCCAGCAGCACACAACCATCTACCGAGACCCAGTACTTC. Residues: CASSTQPSTETQYF.

This clonotype was observed at least ten times. The chain is built from TRBV7-6 and TRBJ2-1, with D perhaps being TRBD1 or TRBD2 (5 bases each). Trimming took 7 bases from V and 1 from J, leaving 17 bases between them. Germline V CDR1 and CDR2: SGHVS, FNYEAQ. The CDR3 sequence is 16 residues long. Here the CDR3 DNA reads TGTGCCAGCACCCGGGGCGGTTGGGGATCCTACAATGAGCAGTTCTTC. It codes for CASTRGGWGSYNEQFF.

There are a few counts of this clonotype. This chain joins TRBV18 and TRBJ1-6; TRBD1 is a possible D gene (5 bases). The V and J ends lost 2 bases and 10 bases respectively, with 15 bases between them. CDR3 length: 15 residues. Per germline, CDR1 KGHSH and CDR2 LQKENI. The CDR3 region is CASSPSRGWGSPLHF. The CDR3 coding sequence is TGTGCCAGCTCACCATCGAGGGGATGGGGCTCACCCCTCCACTTT.

This clonotype was seen a few times. The V and J genes are TRBV7-6 and TRBJ2-2; 12 nucleotides align to TRBD2. CDR3 length: 16 amino acids. V lost 3 bases to trimming and J lost 10 bases; unmatched junction nucleotides: 9. The germline gives CDR1 SGHVS, CDR2 FNYEAQ. CDR3 region: CASSLVSSGGAEELFF. The CDR3 coding sequence is TGTGCCAGCAGCTTGGTATCTAGCGGGGGGGCTGAGGAGCTGTTTTTT.

This clonotype showed up many times. The V call is TRBV4-3, the J call TRBJ1-4, with D possibly matching TRBD1 (5 bases). Germline V gene data show CDR1 as LGHNA and CDR2 as YSLEER. V lost 0 bases, J lost 8 bases, and 16 bases lay in between. This CDR3 has 16 amino acids. The CDR3 region is CASSQEARGGDEKLFF. The CDR3 DNA follows: TGCGCCAGCAGCCAAGAAGCGCGGGGGGGTGACGAAAAACTGTTTTTT.

This clonotype was recorded a few times. This chain joins TRBV7-9 and TRBJ2-7; D is possibly TRBD1 (6 bases). V lost 8 bases and J 0 bases, leaving 14 bases between the germline ends. CDR3 length: 14 amino acids. Germline V lookup: CDR1 SEHNR, CDR2 FQNEAQ (reference sequence). The CDR3 region is CASHKEDSSYEQYF. In nucleotides, the CDR3 is TGTGCCAGCCATAAGGAGGACAGCTCCTACGAGCAGTACTTC. Complete variable domain (other parts from reference TRBV7-9 and TRBJ2-7): DTGVSQNPRHKITKRGQNVTFRCDPISEHNRLYWYRQTLGQGPEFLTYFQNEAQLEKSRLLSDRFSAERPKGSFSTLEIQRTEQGDSAMYLCASHKEDSSYEQYFGPGTRLTVT.

The chain joins TRBV5-6 to TRBJ2-1; 7 nucleotides align to TRBD2. Per the germline V gene, CDR1 is SGHDT and CDR2 is YYEEEE. V lost 2 bases to trimming and J lost 9 bases; unmatched junction nucleotides: 11. The CDR3 is made up of 15 amino acids. CDR3 DNA: TGTGCCAGCAGCTTAGGTACTAGCGAAGGTGGTGAGCAGTTCTTC. Its translation: CASSLGTSEGGEQFF.

The J gene is TRBJ2-7, the V gene TRBV29-1; D perhaps matches TRBD1 (6 bases). CDR3 length: 13 amino acids. The V end was cut by 2 bases, the J end by 5 bases, with 13 bases between. Germline V gene data show CDR1 as SQVTM and CDR2 as ANQGSEA. The CDR3 DNA is TGCAGCGTTGAACCGGCAGGGGTCCACGAGCAGTACTTC. Its protein product is CSVEPAGVHEQYF.

This clonotype was detected only a few times. This chain links TRBV6-5 with TRBJ2-3; unclear D gene. CDR3 length equals 14 residues. The V gene's germline CDR1 is MNHEY and CDR2 SVGAGI. Trimming removed 5 bases at V and 8 bases at J, with 17 bases between. CDR3 sequence reads: CASSPGLGMGTQYF. The CDR3 DNA reads TGTGCCAGCAGTCCGGGCCTGGGGATGGGTACGCAGTATTTT.

This clonotype was seen many times. The chain couples TRBV29-1 to TRBJ2-7; tentative D call: TRBD1 (5 bases). This CDR3 has 13 residues. V lost 4 bases and J lost 3, with 13 bases in between. Germline CDR1 reads SQVTM; CDR2 reads ANQGSEA. CDR3 protein: CSVADSDGYEQYF. The CDR3 DNA reads TGCAGCGTTGCCGACAGCGACGGCTACGAGCAGTACTTC.

The rearrangement links TRBV5-1 to TRBJ1-4, with D possibly TRBD1 on 6 matching bases. The germline CDR1 and CDR2 sequences are SGHRS and YFSETQ. V dropped 4 bases and J dropped 7 bases, with 17 bases sitting between them. This CDR3 has 15 residues. CDR3 amino acids: CASSPSGGGLEKLFF. In nucleotides, the CDR3 is TGCGCCAGCAGCCCGTCCGGGGGCGGCCTTGAAAAACTGTTTTTT. Full variable domain (remainder filled in from reference TRBV5-1 and TRBJ1-4): KAGVTQTPRYLIKTRGQQVTLSCSPISGHRSVSWYQQTPGQGLQFLFEYFSETQRNKGNFPGRFSGRQFSNSRSEMNVSTLELGDSALYLCASSPSGGGLEKLFFGSGTQLSVL.

This clonotype was counted many times. The genes are TRBV6-5 and TRBJ2-7, with D perhaps assigned TRBD1 or TRBD2 (6 bases each). The V gene lost 5 bases and the J gene lost 5 bases, with 16 bases spanning the gap. The CDR3 is 14 amino acids. Germline values: CDR1 MNHEY, CDR2 SVGAGI. The CDR3 loop is CASSPTGGPNEQYF. DNA for the CDR3: TGTGCCAGCAGTCCCACCGGGGGCCCCAACGAGCAGTACTTC.

This CDR3 is CSARGRGGSGANVLTF. The CDR3 nucleotides read TGCAGTGCTAGAGGTCGAGGGGGCAGTGGGGCCAACGTCCTGACTTTC. The rearrangement uses TRBV20-1 and TRBJ2-6; 7 nucleotides line up with TRBD1. V was clipped by 1 base and J by 3 bases; unmatched bases: 6. CDR1 and CDR2 (germline): DFQATT, SNEGSKA (reference sequence). This CDR3 spans 16 amino acids.

This clonotype has a handful of counts. CDR3 region: CASSLQGHPNTEAFF. The DNA of the CDR3 is TGTGCCAGCAGCCTCCAGGGACACCCGAACACTGAAGCTTTCTTT. This sequence joins TRBV11-2 and TRBJ1-1, with TRBD1 as a possible D gene (6 bases). The CDR3 totals 15 residues. From germline, CDR1 is SGHAT and CDR2 FQNNGV. V lost 5 bases and J lost 1, with 14 bases in between.

This rearrangement joins TRBV9 to TRBJ1-2; D unresolved. Germline CDR1 and CDR2: SGDLS and YYNGEE. V was trimmed by 2 bases and J by 7 bases, leaving 18 bases between them. The CDR3 is 15 residues long. In DNA, the CDR3 is TGTGCCAGCAGCGTCCAATCGTTCGCCATGTTTGGCTACACCTTC. The encoded protein is CASSVQSFAMFGYTF.

This clonotype was counted many times. The rearrangement joins TRBV29-1 to TRBJ2-1; weak D call: TRBD2 (5 bases). Germline CDR1 is SQVTM and CDR2 is ANQGSEA. Trimming took off 3 bases at V and 10 bases at J, with 13 bases between the two ends. The CDR3 runs 12 residues. The chain's CDR3 is CSVEDFPKEQFF. The CDR3 DNA follows: TGCAGCGTTGAGGACTTTCCTAAAGAGCAGTTCTTC.

V usage is TRBV7-2 and J usage is TRBJ2-1; 11 nucleotides match TRBD2. The germline gives CDR1 SGHTA, CDR2 FQGNSA. The CDR3 length is 14 residues. The J segment lost 5 bases and the V segment lost 5 bases, leaving 2 bases of the junction unmatched. The CDR3 region is CASSPSGGNNEQFF. In nucleotides, the CDR3 is TGTGCCAGCAGCCCTAGCGGGGGGAACAATGAGCAGTTCTTC. Based on the CDR3 plus reference TRBV7-2 and TRBJ2-1, the full variable domain is GAGVSQSPSNKVTEKGKDVELRCDPISGHTALYWYRQSLGQGLEFLIYFQGNSAPDKSGLPSDRFSAERTGGSVSTLTIQRTQQEDSAVYLCASSPSGGNNEQFFGPGTRLTVL.

This clonotype was observed a handful of times. The J gene is TRBJ1-1, the V gene TRBV5-1; D is unresolved. V was cut by 0 bases and J by 0 bases, with 9 bases left in between. This CDR3 is 15 amino acids long. Germline V gene data show CDR1 as SGHRS and CDR2 as YFSETQ. This chain's CDR3 is CASSLAFAVNTEAFF. The CDR3 DNA reads as TGCGCCAGCAGCTTGGCCTTCGCCGTGAACACTGAAGCTTTCTTT.

This clonotype was seen ten or more times. The V call is TRBV27, the J call TRBJ2-3, with D possibly TRBD2 on 6 matching bases. Trimming removed 5 bases at V and 4 bases at J, with 19 bases between. This CDR3 is 16 amino acids long. CDR1 and CDR2 (germline): MNHEY, SMNVEV (reference sequence). CDR3: CASSPWDSMGADTQYF. The CDR3 DNA is TGTGCCAGCAGTCCATGGGACTCCATGGGCGCAGATACGCAGTATTTT.

This clonotype was seen at least ten times. V gene TRBV3-1 combines with J gene TRBJ2-6; either TRBD1 or TRBD2 may fit D (5 bases each). The CDR3 has 18 residues. Deletions cut 1 base from V and 4 bases from J, with 17 bases between. The germline CDR1 and CDR2 sequences are LGHDT and YNNKEL (reference sequence). The CDR3 DNA is TGTGCCAGCAGCCAAGCCGGGACCTCACCTTTCGGGGCCAACGTCCTGACTTTC. Encoded protein: CASSQAGTSPFGANVLTF.

This clonotype was seen only a few times. The chain has TRBV7-2 and TRBJ1-6; possibly TRBD1 for D (6 bases). Germline CDR1 SGHTA, CDR2 FQGNSA. Trimming pared 5 bases from V and 4 bases from J, leaving 15 bases between. The CDR3 extends over 16 amino acids. CDR3 nucleotide sequence: TGTGCCAGCAGCCCTCTCCCGGGGGCATATAATTCACCCCTCCACTTT. Protein: CASSPLPGAYNSPLHF. The variable domain in full, with the rest retrieved from reference TRBV7-2 and TRBJ1-6, is GAGVSQSPSNKVTEKGKDVELRCDPISGHTALYWYRQSLGQGLEFLIYFQGNSAPDKSGLPSDRFSAERTGGSVSTLTIQRTQQEDSAVYLCASSPLPGAYNSPLHFGNGTRLTVT.

This clonotype was seen a handful of times. The chain employs TRBV7-8 and TRBJ2-1; D tentatively fits TRBD1 or TRBD2 (5 bases each). Germline assignment: CDR1 SGHVS and CDR2 FQNEAQ. V dropped 0 bases and J dropped 11 bases, with 8 bases sitting between them. CDR3 length: 12 amino acids. CDR3 loop: CASSLAGGQQFF. The CDR3 region has the DNA TGTGCCAGCAGCTTAGCTGGGGGACAGCAGTTCTTC.